This is a list of T cell receptor beta chains from one sample in a study of CD8 T cells in Susac syndrome. MiXCR, applied by TCRdb to the immunoSEQ multiplex PCR reads, yields one record per CDR3 protein. The profile shows 330,000 or so distinct CDR3 sequences, around 89% of them singletons. Sequenced: CD8+ T cells from PBMCs. The receptors were gathered from a human donor with multiple sclerosis. The CDR3 runs from the conserved cysteine through the conserved F or W. D genes are given only for firm matches. Expanded clones are given a class, and other clones once, few, many or no size at all.

d_gene: .
j_gene: TRBJ2-3
v_gene: TRBV9
abundance: .
len: 19
CDR3aa: CASSVSSGGGPAHPDTQYF
CDR3nt: TGTGCCAGCAGCGTATCGAGCGGAGGGGGACCAGCTCATCCAGATACGCAGTATTTT

d_gene: .
j_gene: TRBJ1-2
v_gene: TRBV30
abundance: .
len: 15
CDR3aa: CAWRARDLSNYGYTF
CDR3nt: TGTGCCTGGAGGGCACGGGACCTGTCTAACTATGGCTACACCTTC

d_gene: .
j_gene: TRBJ1-2
v_gene: TRBV7-6
abundance: .
len: 17
CDR3aa: CASSLSTSVGPFYGYTF
CDR3nt: TGTGCCAGCAGCTTAAGCACCTCCGTGGGGCCATTTTATGGCTACACCTTC

d_gene: TRBD1
j_gene: TRBJ2-1
v_gene: TRBV7-9
abundance: .
len: 13
CDR3aa: CASSLGRDRVEFF
CDR3nt: TGTGCCAGCAGCTTGGGGAGGGACAGGGTCGAGTTCTTC

d_gene: TRBD1
j_gene: TRBJ2-1
v_gene: TRBV5-1
abundance: .
len: 13
CDR3aa: CASIGTGTNEQFF
CDR3nt: TGCGCCAGCATAGGGACAGGGACCAATGAGCAGTTCTTC

d_gene: TRBD2
j_gene: TRBJ2-3
v_gene: TRBV5-1
abundance: few
len: 15
CDR3aa: CASRSGGLSTDTQYF
CDR3nt: TGCGCCAGCCGCAGCGGGGGGCTAAGCACAGATACGCAGTATTTT

d_gene: .
j_gene: TRBJ2-5
v_gene: TRBV5-1
abundance: .
len: 14
CDR3aa: CASSWDRWKETQYF
CDR3nt: TGCGCCAGCAGCTGGGACCGGTGGAAAGAGACCCAGTACTTC

d_gene: TRBD2
j_gene: TRBJ2-1
v_gene: TRBV24-1
abundance: .
len: 14
CDR3aa: CATARLAGADEQFF
CDR3nt: TGTGCCACCGCTCGACTAGCGGGAGCCGATGAGCAGTTCTTC

d_gene: .
j_gene: TRBJ2-6
v_gene: TRBV12-3/TRBV12-4
abundance: .
len: 16
CDR3aa: CASSLDGVSGANVLTF
CDR3nt: TGTGCCAGCAGTTTAGATGGGGTCTCTGGGGCCAACGTCCTGACTTTC

d_gene: .
j_gene: TRBJ1-2
v_gene: TRBV6-2/TRBV6-3
abundance: .
len: 13
CDR3aa: CASSDTPNYGYTF
CDR3nt: TGTGCCAGCAGTGACACCCCGAACTATGGCTACACCTTC

d_gene: .
j_gene: TRBJ2-7
v_gene: TRBV27
abundance: .
len: 14
CDR3aa: CASSPERGYDEQYF
CDR3nt: TGTGCCAGCAGTCCCGAGAGGGGGTATGACGAGCAGTACTTC

d_gene: .
j_gene: TRBJ2-2
v_gene: TRBV10-3
abundance: .
len: 13
CDR3aa: CAISVYRVGELFF
CDR3nt: TGTGCCATCAGTGTTTATCGGGTCGGGGAGCTGTTTTTT

d_gene: .
j_gene: TRBJ1-1
v_gene: TRBV4-3
abundance: .
len: 14
CDR3aa: CASSPGAKNTEAFF
CDR3nt: TGCGCCAGCAGCCCGGGGGCAAAGAACACTGAAGCTTTCTTT

d_gene: .
j_gene: TRBJ2-7
v_gene: TRBV10-3
abundance: .
len: 11
CDR3aa: CAISHGSEQYF
CDR3nt: TGTGCCATCAGCCATGGATCCGAGCAGTACTTC

d_gene: .
j_gene: TRBJ2-7
v_gene: TRBV11-2
abundance: .
len: 17
CDR3aa: CASSLVGQGGTTYEQYF
CDR3nt: TGTGCCAGCAGCTTAGTAGGACAGGGCGGGACTACCTACGAGCAGTACTTC

d_gene: .
j_gene: TRBJ2-2
v_gene: TRBV13
abundance: once
len: 15
CDR3aa: CASSLARITTGELFF
CDR3nt: TGTGCCAGCAGCCTAGCACGGATTACCACCGGGGAGCTGTTTTTT

d_gene: TRBD1
j_gene: TRBJ2-2
v_gene: TRBV28
abundance: .
len: 16
CDR3aa: CASSRYRTGLAGELFF
CDR3nt: TGTGCCAGCAGCCGTTACCGGACAGGGTTAGCCGGGGAGCTGTTTTTT

d_gene: .
j_gene: TRBJ2-1
v_gene: TRBV6-5
abundance: .
len: 14
CDR3aa: CASSYGGFGNEQFF
CDR3nt: TGTGCCAGCAGTTATGGGGGGTTCGGGAATGAGCAGTTCTTC

d_gene: .
j_gene: TRBJ2-7
v_gene: TRBV25-1
abundance: .
len: 13
CDR3aa: CASSEGGEYEQYF
CDR3nt: TGTGCCAGCAGTGAAGGGGGCGAATACGAGCAGTACTTC

d_gene: TRBD2
j_gene: TRBJ2-3
v_gene: TRBV28
abundance: .
len: 16
CDR3aa: CASSFLAGGGEDTQYF
CDR3nt: TGTGCCAGCAGTTTCCTAGCGGGAGGCGGGGAAGATACGCAGTATTTT

d_gene: .
j_gene: TRBJ2-1
v_gene: TRBV12-3/TRBV12-4
abundance: .
len: 13
CDR3aa: CASSQGYANEQFF
CDR3nt: TGTGCCAGCAGTCAGGGTTATGCCAATGAGCAGTTCTTC

d_gene: TRBD2
j_gene: TRBJ2-1
v_gene: TRBV7-3
abundance: .
len: 19
CDR3aa: CASSSTAPPEGGRSHEQFF
CDR3nt: TGTGCCAGCAGCTCCACCGCCCCTCCCGAGGGCGGGAGGAGCCATGAGCAGTTCTTC

d_gene: TRBD1
j_gene: TRBJ1-4
v_gene: TRBV4-3
abundance: .
len: 16
CDR3aa: CASSQDYTGAGEKLFF
CDR3nt: TGCGCCAGCAGCCAAGATTACACAGGGGCCGGGGAAAAACTGTTTTTT

d_gene: .
j_gene: TRBJ2-2
v_gene: TRBV6-2/TRBV6-3
abundance: .
len: 12
CDR3aa: CASRDAAGELFF
CDR3nt: TGTGCCAGCAGAGACGCAGCCGGGGAGCTGTTTTTT

d_gene: TRBD2
j_gene: TRBJ2-5
v_gene: TRBV2
abundance: .
len: 16
CDR3aa: CASKEFGTSRQETQYF
CDR3nt: TGTGCCAGCAAGGAGTTTGGGACTAGCAGACAAGAGACCCAGTACTTC

d_gene: .
j_gene: TRBJ2-7
v_gene: TRBV27
abundance: .
len: 13
CDR3aa: CASSPGPAYEQYF
CDR3nt: TGTGCCAGTAGCCCCGGGCCGGCCTACGAGCAGTACTTC

d_gene: TRBD1
j_gene: TRBJ1-2
v_gene: TRBV20-1
abundance: .
len: 14
CDR3aa: CSASPTGAKDGYTF
CDR3nt: TGCAGTGCTAGCCCGACAGGGGCGAAGGATGGCTACACCTTC

d_gene: TRBD1
j_gene: TRBJ2-7
v_gene: TRBV12-3/TRBV12-4
abundance: .
len: 14
CDR3aa: CASSSMTGPYEQYF
CDR3nt: TGTGCCAGCAGTTCAATGACAGGGCCCTACGAGCAGTACTTC

d_gene: TRBD1
j_gene: TRBJ1-1
v_gene: TRBV19
abundance: .
len: 17
CDR3aa: CASSWDREQGRGTEAFF
CDR3nt: TGTGCCAGTAGTTGGGACAGGGAGCAGGGCCGTGGCACTGAAGCTTTCTTT

d_gene: .
j_gene: TRBJ2-5
v_gene: TRBV6-1
abundance: .
len: 16
CDR3aa: CASSERALTGMETQYF
CDR3nt: TGTGCCAGCAGTGAAAGAGCCCTCACAGGGATGGAGACCCAGTACTTC

d_gene: .
j_gene: TRBJ2-7
v_gene: TRBV27
abundance: .
len: 13
CDR3aa: CASSGWDAGEQYF
CDR3nt: TGTGCCAGCAGTGGGTGGGACGCGGGTGAGCAGTACTTC

d_gene: .
j_gene: TRBJ2-7
v_gene: TRBV9
abundance: .
len: 13
CDR3aa: CASSPPRAHEQYF
CDR3nt: TGTGCCAGCAGCCCCCCCAGGGCACACGAGCAGTACTTC

d_gene: TRBD1
j_gene: TRBJ2-7
v_gene: TRBV11-2
abundance: .
len: 15
CDR3aa: CASSLGGGAYYEQYF
CDR3nt: TGTGCCAGCAGCTTAGGAGGGGGCGCCTATTACGAGCAGTACTTC

d_gene: TRBD2
j_gene: TRBJ2-1
v_gene: TRBV15
abundance: .
len: 15
CDR3aa: CATSQGLADYNEQFF
CDR3nt: TGTGCCACCAGTCAGGGACTAGCGGACTACAATGAGCAGTTCTTC

d_gene: .
j_gene: TRBJ2-1
v_gene: TRBV25-1
abundance: .
len: 20
CDR3aa: CASSERQGNSRGRYNNEQFF
CDR3nt: TGTGCCAGCAGTGAACGCCAGGGAAACAGCAGAGGAAGGTATAACAATGAGCAGTTCTTC

d_gene: .
j_gene: TRBJ2-6
v_gene: TRBV28
abundance: .
len: 15
CDR3aa: CASSLGTNWANVLTF
CDR3nt: TGTGCCAGCAGTTTAGGGACCAACTGGGCCAACGTCCTGACTTTC

d_gene: TRBD1
j_gene: TRBJ1-3
v_gene: TRBV3-1
abundance: once
len: 13
CDR3aa: CASRGDSGNTIYF
CDR3nt: TGTGCCAGCAGGGGGGACAGTGGAAACACCATATATTTT

d_gene: .
j_gene: TRBJ2-7
v_gene: TRBV19
abundance: .
len: 13
CDR3aa: CASSTAQGYEQYF
CDR3nt: TGTGCCAGTAGTACTGCACAGGGCTACGAGCAGTACTTC

d_gene: .
j_gene: TRBJ1-5
v_gene: TRBV28
abundance: .
len: 15
CDR3aa: CASSLRDFANQPQHF
CDR3nt: TGTGCCAGCAGTTTAAGGGATTTCGCCAATCAGCCCCAGCATTTT

d_gene: .
j_gene: TRBJ2-3
v_gene: TRBV7-9
abundance: .
len: 13
CDR3aa: CASSSGREYAQYF
CDR3nt: TGTGCCAGCAGCTCAGGCAGGGAGTACGCGCAGTATTTT

d_gene: .
j_gene: TRBJ1-2
v_gene: TRBV2
abundance: .
len: 17
CDR3aa: CASSHSTVQGRGYGYTF
CDR3nt: TGTGCCAGCAGTCATAGTACCGTCCAGGGACGCGGCTATGGCTACACCTTC

d_gene: .
j_gene: TRBJ2-7
v_gene: TRBV7-2
abundance: .
len: 13
CDR3aa: CASSQGWYYEQYF
CDR3nt: TGTGCCAGCAGCCAAGGGTGGTACTACGAGCAGTACTTC

d_gene: .
j_gene: TRBJ1-2
v_gene: TRBV19
abundance: .
len: 11
CDR3aa: CASATGKGYTF
CDR3nt: TGTGCCAGTGCTACAGGGAAGGGCTACACCTTC

d_gene: .
j_gene: TRBJ1-2
v_gene: TRBV19
abundance: .
len: 11
CDR3aa: CASNGIYGYTF
CDR3nt: TGTGCCAGTAATGGAATCTATGGCTACACCTTC

d_gene: .
j_gene: TRBJ2-7
v_gene: TRBV24-1
abundance: .
len: 13
CDR3aa: CATSDFGGREQYF
CDR3nt: TGTGCCACCAGTGATTTTGGGGGGCGCGAGCAGTACTTC